These 16 T cell receptor beta chains were sequenced from one sample in a study of cytomegalovirus exposure and HLA in healthy donors. Both 60 Vbeta primers and 13 Jbeta primers went into the PCR. Data came from immunoSEQ multiplex PCR; TCRdb stores just in-frame clones and leaves some out. Among 150,000 or so clones, more than 9.5% were seen once, and the ten largest hold 1.8%. Material: PBMCs. The receptors stem from a man in his fifties or sixties in good health and CMV-seronegative.

J is TRBJ2-7 and V is TRBV18; 9 nucleotides match TRBD2. Germline assignment: CDR1 KGHSH and CDR2 LQKENI. V shed 2 bases and J 6 bases; nucleotides not matched to a gene: 2. This CDR3 is built from 13 residues. CDR3 amino acids: CASSPSREGEQYF. As DNA, the CDR3 is TGTGCCAGCTCACCATCGCGGGAGGGCGAGCAGTACTTC. Looking up the rest from reference TRBV18 and TRBJ2-7 gives the full variable domain: NAGVMQNPRHLVRRRGQEARLRCSPMKGHSHVYWYRQLPEEGLKFMVYLQKENIIDESGMPKERFSAEFPKEGPSILRIQQVVRGDSAAYFCASSPSREGEQYFGPGTRLTVT.

This clone has just a few counts. The chain uses TRBV19 and TRBJ2-7; the match to TRBD1 covers 8 bases. The CDR3 totals 14 residues. The junction had 9 bases not matched to a gene; V was cut back by 4 bases and J by 7 bases. Germline V lookup: CDR1 LNHDA, CDR2 SQIVND (reference sequence). CDR3 in amino acids: CASSTNRGVGEQYF. Here the CDR3 DNA reads TGTGCCAGTAGTACTAACAGGGGGGTGGGGGAGCAGTACTTC.

Comment on this clone: Additional DNA sequences in this sample encode the identical CDR3. This chain connects TRBV18 to TRBJ2-7; 10 nucleotides match TRBD1. After removal of 6 bases from V and 2 bases from J, the junction contained 7 bases not matched to a gene. Germline CDR1 reads KGHSH; CDR2 reads LQKENI. The CDR3 extends over 15 amino acids. This chain's CDR3 is CASSPRTGGTYEQYF. The CDR3 region has the DNA TGTGCCAGCTCGCCCCGGACAGGGGGTACCTACGAGCAGTACTTC.

This clone was counted a few times. The chain has TRBV30 and TRBJ2-3; 12 bases line up with TRBD2. Germline CDR1 GTSNPN, CDR2 SVGIG (reference sequence). The V and J ends lost 3 bases and 4 bases, in that order; junction bases with no gene match: 17. The CDR3 loop spans 19 amino acids. The CDR3 reads CAWRVGRGLAGGLADTQYF. The CDR3 DNA reads as TGTGCCTGGAGAGTGGGGAGGGGGCTAGCGGGGGGGCTAGCAGATACGCAGTATTTT. Supplemented by reference TRBV30 and TRBJ2-3, the full variable domain reads SQTIHQWPATLVQPVGSPLSLECTVEGTSNPNLYWYRQAAGRGLQLLFYSVGIGQISSEVPQNLSASRPQDRQFILSSKKLLLSDSGFYLCAWRVGRGLAGGLADTQYFGPGTRLTVL.

This clone was seen a handful of times. The chain joins TRBV30 to TRBJ2-7, with 7 bases identical to TRBD1. The germline CDR1 and CDR2 sequences are GTSNPN and SVGIG (reference sequence). Losses at the gene ends were 5 bases for V and 3 bases for J; bases not matched to a gene: 10. CDR3 size: 14 residues. The CDR3 nucleotides are TGTGCCTGGGCATACGGGACAGAGCTCTACGAGCAGTACTTC. This encodes CAWAYGTELYEQYF.

This clone came up a few times. The chain has TRBV6-5 and TRBJ2-6; unclear D gene. Germline CDR1 is MNHEY and CDR2 is SVGAGI. V lost 6 bases, J lost 0 bases, and 6 bases lay in between. This CDR3 comprises 14 residues. The DNA for the CDR3 is TGTGCCAGCAGACGGAGCTCTGGGGCCAACGTCCTGACTTTC. It is translated as CASRRSSGANVLTF.

The J gene is TRBJ2-7, the V gene TRBV11-2; 9 bases agree with TRBD1. The CDR3 runs 18 residues. Germline CDR1 is SGHAT and CDR2 is FQNNGV. After removal of 1 base from V and 6 bases from J, the junction contained 16 bases not matched to a gene. CDR3 loop: CASSLGTFRTGVLFEQYF. The CDR3 DNA reads as TGTGCCAGCAGCTTAGGAACCTTCCGGACAGGGGTACTCTTCGAGCAGTACTTC.

The V call is TRBV11-2, the J call TRBJ1-1; 8 bases match TRBD1. The J segment lost 8 bases and the V segment lost 4 bases, leaving 6 bases of the junction unmatched. The CDR3 covers 13 residues. Germline V gene sequence: CDR1 SGHAT, CDR2 FQNNGV. CDR3 sequence (DNA): TGTGCCAGCAGCTACGGACAGGGCCTGGAAGCTTTCTTT. It encodes CASSYGQGLEAFF.

The V call is TRBV5-1, the J call TRBJ1-1; D gene uncertain. The CDR3 runs to 13 residues. With 5 bases removed from V and 1 base from J, the gap between germline ends came to 9 bases. Germline lookup yields CDR1 SGHRS and CDR2 YFSETQ. The CDR3 region is CASRQSPNTEAFF. The CDR3 DNA sequence: TGCGCCAGCAGACAGAGCCCGAACACTGAAGCTTTCTTT.

This clone occurred a few times. V gene TRBV28 combines with J gene TRBJ2-2; 7 nucleotides line up with TRBD2. The CDR3 has 13 residues. Germline-derived CDR1 and CDR2 are MDHEN and SYDVKM. Unmatched junction bases numbered 0, after V lost 4 bases and J lost 4 bases. CDR3 sequence reads: CASSWGGTGELFF. The CDR3 coding sequence is TGTGCCAGCAGTTGGGGGGGCACCGGGGAGCTGTTTTTT.

This sequence joins TRBV6-1 and TRBJ1-2; D might be TRBD1 (5 bases). In germline, CDR1 is MNHNS, CDR2 SASEGT. CDR3 length: 15 amino acids. With 6 bases removed from V and 5 bases from J, the gap between germline ends came to 19 bases. CDR3 sequence: CASSPPRGDFYGYTF. As DNA, the CDR3 is TGTGCCAGCAGCCCCCCTCGGGGGGATTTTTATGGCTACACCTTC.

This chain links TRBV19 with TRBJ1-1; D gene uncertain. The CDR3 is 13 amino acids. The ends were cut back, 9 bases at V and 2 bases at J, with 13 bases in the middle. Germline V gives CDR1 LNHDA, CDR2 SQIVND (reference sequence). DNA of the CDR3: TGTGCCAGCCAACAGTCCCGTAACACTGAAGCTTTCTTT. Amino acid sequence: CASQQSRNTEAFF.

The chain uses TRBV27 and TRBJ1-1; TRBD1 aligns across 9 bases. V lost 4 bases to trimming and J lost 11 bases; unmatched junction nucleotides: 8. CDR1 is MNHEY, CDR2 SMNVEV, per germline (reference sequence). The CDR3 totals 13 residues. The DNA for the CDR3 is TGTGCCAGCAGTTCCCAACAGGGGGCAAGTGCTTTCTTT. This codes for CASSSQQGASAFF.

This chain uses TRBV7-2 with TRBJ2-1; TRBD2 matches at 14 bases. CDR1 SGHTA and CDR2 FQGNSA come from the germline V gene. Trimming took 4 bases from V and 9 from J; bases not matched to a gene: 11. The CDR3 loop spans 17 amino acids. The CDR3 is CASSSAPTSGRGAEQFF. CDR3 in DNA: TGTGCCAGCAGCTCCGCCCCGACTAGCGGGAGGGGGGCTGAGCAGTTCTTC.

This clone was counted between two and nine times. V usage is TRBV12-5 and J usage is TRBJ1-3, with D maybe TRBD1 (5 bases). V was pared by 5 bases and J by 4 bases, with 12 bases between. This CDR3 is 14 amino acids long. From germline, CDR1 is LGHNT and CDR2 FRNRAP. The CDR3 sequence is CASGLGGSGNTIYF. The CDR3 DNA follows: TGTGCTAGTGGTCTCGGGGGGTCGGGAAACACCATATATTTT.

This clone was observed a handful of times. CDR3 nucleotide sequence: TGTGCCAGCTCCGGACAGGGGAATAATTCACCCCTCCACTTT. This encodes CASSGQGNNSPLHF. V gene TRBV18 combines with J gene TRBJ1-6; 9 bases are shared with TRBD1. Germline trimming cut 6 bases from V and 5 bases from J; bases unmatched to any gene: 2. Germline assignment: CDR1 KGHSH and CDR2 LQKENI. The CDR3 has 14 residues.